The source of this T cell receptor beta chain is a study of shared clonotypes between healthy human individuals. V was clipped by 6 bases and J by 3 bases; unmatched bases: 5. From germline, CDR1 is WSHSY and CDR2 SAAADI. This CDR3 has 14 residues. Cells designated naive CD8 were CD45RO-negative and were positively selected for CCR7, with terminally differentiated effector memory CD45RA+ cells excluded. Repertoires were generated with immunoSEQ multiplex PCR, while TCRdb's copy carries only in-frame clones and drops some. The sample shows hundreds of thousands of clones, 95% to 97% of them seen only once.

Sequences were obtained from naive CD8+ T cells sorted from blood. This rearrangement joins TRBV10-2 to TRBJ2-7; TRBD2 matches 10 bases. The TCR comes from a woman aged 25 to 39 in good health. CDR3 sequence reads: CASSARTSGYEQYF. The CDR3 bases are TGCGCCAGCAGCGCCCGGACTAGCGGCTACGAGCAGTACTTC.